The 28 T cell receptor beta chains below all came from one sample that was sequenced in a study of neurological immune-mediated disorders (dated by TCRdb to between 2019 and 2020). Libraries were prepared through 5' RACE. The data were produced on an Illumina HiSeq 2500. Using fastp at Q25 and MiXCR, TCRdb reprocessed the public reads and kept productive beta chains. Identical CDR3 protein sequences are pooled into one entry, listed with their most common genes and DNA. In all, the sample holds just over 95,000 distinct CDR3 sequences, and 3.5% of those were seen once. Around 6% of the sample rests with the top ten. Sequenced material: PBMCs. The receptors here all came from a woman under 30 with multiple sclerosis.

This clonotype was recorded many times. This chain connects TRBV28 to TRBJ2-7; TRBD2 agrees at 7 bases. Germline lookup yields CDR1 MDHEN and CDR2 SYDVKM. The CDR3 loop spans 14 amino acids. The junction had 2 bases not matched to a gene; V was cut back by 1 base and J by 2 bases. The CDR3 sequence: CASSLLTSAYEQYF. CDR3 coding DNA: TGTGCCAGCAGTTTATTAACTAGCGCCTACGAGCAGTACTTC. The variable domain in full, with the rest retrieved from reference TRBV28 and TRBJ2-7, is DVKVTQSSRYLVKRTGEKVFLECVQDMDHENMFWYRQDPGLGLRLIYFSYDVKMKEKGDIPEGYSVSREKKERFSLILESASTNQTSMYLCASSLLTSAYEQYFGPGTRLTVT.

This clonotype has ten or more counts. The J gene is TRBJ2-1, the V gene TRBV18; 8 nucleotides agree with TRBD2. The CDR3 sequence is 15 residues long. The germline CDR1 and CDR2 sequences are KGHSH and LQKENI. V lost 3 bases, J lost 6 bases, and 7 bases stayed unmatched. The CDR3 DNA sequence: TGTGCCAGCTCACCGCGAAACGGGAGGGCCAATGAGCAGTTCTTC. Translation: CASSPRNGRANEQFF. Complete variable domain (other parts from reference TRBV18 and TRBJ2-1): NAGVMQNPRHLVRRRGQEARLRCSPMKGHSHVYWYRQLPEEGLKFMVYLQKENIIDESGMPKERFSAEFPKEGPSILRIQQVVRGDSAAYFCASSPRNGRANEQFFGPGTRLTVL.

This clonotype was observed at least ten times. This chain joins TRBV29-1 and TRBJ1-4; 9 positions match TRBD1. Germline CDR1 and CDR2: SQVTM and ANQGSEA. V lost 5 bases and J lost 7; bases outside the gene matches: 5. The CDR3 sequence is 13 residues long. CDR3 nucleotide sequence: TGCAGCGTTACAGGGGGCGAGGGTGAAAAACTGTTTTTT. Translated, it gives CSVTGGEGEKLFF.

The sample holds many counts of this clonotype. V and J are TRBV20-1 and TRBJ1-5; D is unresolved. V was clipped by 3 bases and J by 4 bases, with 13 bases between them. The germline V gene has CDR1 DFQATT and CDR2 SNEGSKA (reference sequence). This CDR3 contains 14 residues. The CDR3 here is CSARSAAANQPQHF. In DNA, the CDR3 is TGCAGTGCTAGGTCGGCGGCAGCTAATCAGCCCCAGCATTTT.

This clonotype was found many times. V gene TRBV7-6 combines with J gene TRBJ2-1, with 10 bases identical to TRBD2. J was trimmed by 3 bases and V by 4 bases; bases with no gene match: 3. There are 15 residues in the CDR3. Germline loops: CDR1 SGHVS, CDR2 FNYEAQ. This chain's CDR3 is CASSWLAGDYNEQFF. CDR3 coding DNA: TGTGCCAGCAGCTGGCTAGCGGGGGACTACAATGAGCAGTTCTTC.

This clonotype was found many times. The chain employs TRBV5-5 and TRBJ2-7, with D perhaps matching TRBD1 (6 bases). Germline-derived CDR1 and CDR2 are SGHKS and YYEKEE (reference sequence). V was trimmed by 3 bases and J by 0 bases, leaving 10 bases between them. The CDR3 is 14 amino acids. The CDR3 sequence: CASSWDINSYEQYF. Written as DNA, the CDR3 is TGTGCCAGCAGCTGGGACATCAACTCCTACGAGCAGTACTTC.

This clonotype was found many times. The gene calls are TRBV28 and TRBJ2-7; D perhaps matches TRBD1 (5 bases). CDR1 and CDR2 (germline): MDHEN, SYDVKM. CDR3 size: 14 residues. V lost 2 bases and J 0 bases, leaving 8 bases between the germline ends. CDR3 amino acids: CASSLTGSSYEQYF. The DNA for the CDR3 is TGTGCCAGCAGTTTAACAGGAAGCTCCTACGAGCAGTACTTC.

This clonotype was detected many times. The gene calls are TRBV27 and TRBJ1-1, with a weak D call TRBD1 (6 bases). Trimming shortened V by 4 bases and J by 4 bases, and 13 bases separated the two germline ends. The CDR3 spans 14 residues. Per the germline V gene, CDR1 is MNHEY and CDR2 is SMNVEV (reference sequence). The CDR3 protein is CASSYTGFGTEAFF. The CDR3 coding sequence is TGTGCCAGCAGTTACACAGGGTTTGGCACTGAAGCTTTCTTT.

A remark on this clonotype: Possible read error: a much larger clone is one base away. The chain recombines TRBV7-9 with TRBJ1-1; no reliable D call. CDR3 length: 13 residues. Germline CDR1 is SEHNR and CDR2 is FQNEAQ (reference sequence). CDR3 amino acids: CASSPPENNEAFF. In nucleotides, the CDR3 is TGTGCCAGCAGCCCCCCTGAGAACAATGAAGCTTTCTTT. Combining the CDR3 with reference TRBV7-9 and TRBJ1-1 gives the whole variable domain DTGVSQNPRHKITKRGQNVTFRCDPISEHNRLYWYRQTLGQGPEFLTYFQNEAQLEKSRLLSDRFSAERPKGSFSTLEIQRTEQGDSAMYLCASSPPENNEAFFGQGTRLTVV.

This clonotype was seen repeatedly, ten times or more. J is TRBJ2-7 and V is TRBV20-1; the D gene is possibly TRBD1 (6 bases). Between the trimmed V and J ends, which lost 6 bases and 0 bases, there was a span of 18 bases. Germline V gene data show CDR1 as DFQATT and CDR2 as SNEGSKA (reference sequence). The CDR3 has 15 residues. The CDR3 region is CSAKTGTPTSYEQYF. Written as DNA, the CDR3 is TGCAGTGCGAAAACCGGGACACCGACCTCCTACGAGCAGTACTTC.

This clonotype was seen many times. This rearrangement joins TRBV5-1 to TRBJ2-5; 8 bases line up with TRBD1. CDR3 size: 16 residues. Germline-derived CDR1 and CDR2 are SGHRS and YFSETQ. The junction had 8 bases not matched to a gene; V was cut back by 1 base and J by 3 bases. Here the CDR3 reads CASSLPWTGNEETQYF. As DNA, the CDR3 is TGCGCCAGCAGCTTGCCGTGGACAGGGAACGAAGAGACCCAGTACTTC.

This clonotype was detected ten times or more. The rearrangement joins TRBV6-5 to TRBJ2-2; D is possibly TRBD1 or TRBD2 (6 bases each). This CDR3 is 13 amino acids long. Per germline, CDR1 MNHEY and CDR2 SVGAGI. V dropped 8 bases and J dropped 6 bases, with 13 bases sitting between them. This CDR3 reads CASWRGEAGELFF. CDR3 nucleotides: TGTGCCAGCTGGAGGGGGGAGGCCGGGGAGCTGTTTTTT.

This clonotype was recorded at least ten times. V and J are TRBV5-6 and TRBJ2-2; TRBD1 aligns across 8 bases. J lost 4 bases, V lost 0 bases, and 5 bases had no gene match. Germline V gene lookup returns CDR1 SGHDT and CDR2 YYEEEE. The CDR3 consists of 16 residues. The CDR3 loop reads CASSLGQGAVTGELFF. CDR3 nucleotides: TGTGCCAGCAGCTTGGGCCAGGGGGCCGTCACCGGGGAGCTGTTTTTT.

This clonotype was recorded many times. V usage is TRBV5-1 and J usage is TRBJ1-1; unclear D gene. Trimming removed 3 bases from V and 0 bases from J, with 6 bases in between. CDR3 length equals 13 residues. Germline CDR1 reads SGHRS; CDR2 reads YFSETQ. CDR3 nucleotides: TGCGCCAGCAGCTCCCAGGTGAACACTGAAGCTTTCTTT. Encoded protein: CASSSQVNTEAFF.

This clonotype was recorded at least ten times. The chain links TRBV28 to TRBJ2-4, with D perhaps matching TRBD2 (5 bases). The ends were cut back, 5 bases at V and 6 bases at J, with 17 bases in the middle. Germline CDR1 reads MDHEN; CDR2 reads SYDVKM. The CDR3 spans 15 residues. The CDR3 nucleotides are TGTGCCAGCAGTCCTCTGAGGAGGCTTGGAAACATTCAGTACTTC. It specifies CASSPLRRLGNIQYF.

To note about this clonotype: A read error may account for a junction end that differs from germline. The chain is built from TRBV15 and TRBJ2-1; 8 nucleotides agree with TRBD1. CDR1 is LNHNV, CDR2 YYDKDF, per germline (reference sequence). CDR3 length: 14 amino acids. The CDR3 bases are TGCGCCACCAGCAGAGGGCTTGACAGGGGCTGGCAGTTCTTC. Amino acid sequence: CATSRGLDRGWQFF.

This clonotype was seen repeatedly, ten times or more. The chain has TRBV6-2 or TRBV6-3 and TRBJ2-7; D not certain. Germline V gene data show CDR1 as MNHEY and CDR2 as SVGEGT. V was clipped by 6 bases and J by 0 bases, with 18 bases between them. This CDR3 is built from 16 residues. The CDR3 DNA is TGTGCCAGCAGCTCTCCTAAGACCACAGCCTCCTACGAGCAGTACTTC. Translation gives CASSSPKTTASYEQYF.

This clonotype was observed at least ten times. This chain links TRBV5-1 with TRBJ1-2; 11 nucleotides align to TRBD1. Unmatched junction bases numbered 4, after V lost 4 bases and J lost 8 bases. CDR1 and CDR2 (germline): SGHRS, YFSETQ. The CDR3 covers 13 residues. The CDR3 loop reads CASSRDRGEGYTF. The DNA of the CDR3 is TGCGCCAGCAGCCGGGACAGGGGGGAAGGCTACACCTTC.

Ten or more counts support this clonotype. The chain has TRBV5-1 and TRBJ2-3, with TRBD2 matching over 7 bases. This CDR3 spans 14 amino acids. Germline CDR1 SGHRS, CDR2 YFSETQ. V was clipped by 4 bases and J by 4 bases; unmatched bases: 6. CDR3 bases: TGCGCCAGCAGCCCCTCGACTAGCCCAGATACGCAGTATTTT. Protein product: CASSPSTSPDTQYF.

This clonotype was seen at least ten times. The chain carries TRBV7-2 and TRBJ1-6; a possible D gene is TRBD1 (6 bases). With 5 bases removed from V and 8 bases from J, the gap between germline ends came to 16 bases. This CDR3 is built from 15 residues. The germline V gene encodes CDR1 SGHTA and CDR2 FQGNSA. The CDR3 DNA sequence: TGTGCCAGCAGCCCCCAGACAGGTGGGGATTCACCCCTCCACTTT. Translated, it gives CASSPQTGGDSPLHF.

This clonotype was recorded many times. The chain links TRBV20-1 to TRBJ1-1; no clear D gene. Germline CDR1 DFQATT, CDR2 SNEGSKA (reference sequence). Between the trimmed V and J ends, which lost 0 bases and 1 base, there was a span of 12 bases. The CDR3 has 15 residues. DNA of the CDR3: TGCAGTGCTAGAGATGCGGCAGGATGGAACACTGAAGCTTTCTTT. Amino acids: CSARDAAGWNTEAFF.

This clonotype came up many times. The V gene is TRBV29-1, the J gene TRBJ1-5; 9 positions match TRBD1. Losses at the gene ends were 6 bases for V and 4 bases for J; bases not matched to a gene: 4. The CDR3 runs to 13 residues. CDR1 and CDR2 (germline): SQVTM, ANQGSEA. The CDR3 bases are TGCAGCGTGGGCGGACAGGGGAATCAGCCCCAGCATTTT. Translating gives CSVGGQGNQPQHF. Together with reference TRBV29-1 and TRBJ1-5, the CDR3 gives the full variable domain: SAVISQKPSRDICQRGTSLTIQCQVDSQVTMMFWYRQQPGQSLTLIATANQGSEATYESGFVIDKFPISRPNLTFSTLTVSNMSPEDSSIYLCSVGGQGNQPQHFGDGTRLSIL.

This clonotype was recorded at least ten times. CDR3 coding DNA: TGCGCCAGCAGCCAAGATCTACTCAGGAATTCACCCCTCCACTTT. It translates to CASSQDLLRNSPLHF. The rearrangement joins TRBV4-3 to TRBJ1-6; no clear D. CDR1 and CDR2 (germline): LGHNA, YSLEER. The CDR3 extends over 15 amino acids. Trimming took 0 bases from V and 7 from J, leaving 10 bases between them.

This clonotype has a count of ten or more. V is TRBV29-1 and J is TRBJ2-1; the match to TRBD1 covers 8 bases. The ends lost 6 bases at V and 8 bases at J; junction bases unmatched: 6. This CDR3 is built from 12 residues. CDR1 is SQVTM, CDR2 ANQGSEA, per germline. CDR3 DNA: TGCAGCGTCCATCGACAGGGGCATGAGCAGTTCTTC. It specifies CSVHRQGHEQFF.

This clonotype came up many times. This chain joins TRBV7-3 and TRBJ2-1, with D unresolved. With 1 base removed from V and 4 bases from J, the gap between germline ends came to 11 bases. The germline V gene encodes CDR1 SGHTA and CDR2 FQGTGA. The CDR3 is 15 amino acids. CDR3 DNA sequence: TGTGCCAGCAGCTTAATGGGTGGCGGTTACAATGAGCAGTTCTTC. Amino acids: CASSLMGGGYNEQFF.

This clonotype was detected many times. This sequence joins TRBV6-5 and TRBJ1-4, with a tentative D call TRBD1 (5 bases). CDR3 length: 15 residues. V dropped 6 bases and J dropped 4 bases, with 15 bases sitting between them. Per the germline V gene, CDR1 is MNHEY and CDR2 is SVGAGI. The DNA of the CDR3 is TGTGCCAGCAGCCCGTGGGGGAACTTTAATGAAAAACTGTTTTTT. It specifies CASSPWGNFNEKLFF.

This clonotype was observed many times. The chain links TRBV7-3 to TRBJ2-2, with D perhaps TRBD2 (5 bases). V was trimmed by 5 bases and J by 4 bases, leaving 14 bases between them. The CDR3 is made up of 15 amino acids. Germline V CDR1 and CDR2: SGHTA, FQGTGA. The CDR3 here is CASSLPTGGTGELFF. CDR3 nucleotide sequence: TGTGCCAGCAGCCTCCCCACCGGAGGCACCGGGGAGCTGTTTTTT.

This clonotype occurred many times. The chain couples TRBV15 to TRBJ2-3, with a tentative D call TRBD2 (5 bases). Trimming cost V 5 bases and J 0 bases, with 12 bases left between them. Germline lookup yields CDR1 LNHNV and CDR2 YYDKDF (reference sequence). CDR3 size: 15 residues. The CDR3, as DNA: TGTGCCACCAGCGCGGACTCCTCTAGCACAGATACGCAGTATTTT. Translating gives CATSADSSSTDTQYF.